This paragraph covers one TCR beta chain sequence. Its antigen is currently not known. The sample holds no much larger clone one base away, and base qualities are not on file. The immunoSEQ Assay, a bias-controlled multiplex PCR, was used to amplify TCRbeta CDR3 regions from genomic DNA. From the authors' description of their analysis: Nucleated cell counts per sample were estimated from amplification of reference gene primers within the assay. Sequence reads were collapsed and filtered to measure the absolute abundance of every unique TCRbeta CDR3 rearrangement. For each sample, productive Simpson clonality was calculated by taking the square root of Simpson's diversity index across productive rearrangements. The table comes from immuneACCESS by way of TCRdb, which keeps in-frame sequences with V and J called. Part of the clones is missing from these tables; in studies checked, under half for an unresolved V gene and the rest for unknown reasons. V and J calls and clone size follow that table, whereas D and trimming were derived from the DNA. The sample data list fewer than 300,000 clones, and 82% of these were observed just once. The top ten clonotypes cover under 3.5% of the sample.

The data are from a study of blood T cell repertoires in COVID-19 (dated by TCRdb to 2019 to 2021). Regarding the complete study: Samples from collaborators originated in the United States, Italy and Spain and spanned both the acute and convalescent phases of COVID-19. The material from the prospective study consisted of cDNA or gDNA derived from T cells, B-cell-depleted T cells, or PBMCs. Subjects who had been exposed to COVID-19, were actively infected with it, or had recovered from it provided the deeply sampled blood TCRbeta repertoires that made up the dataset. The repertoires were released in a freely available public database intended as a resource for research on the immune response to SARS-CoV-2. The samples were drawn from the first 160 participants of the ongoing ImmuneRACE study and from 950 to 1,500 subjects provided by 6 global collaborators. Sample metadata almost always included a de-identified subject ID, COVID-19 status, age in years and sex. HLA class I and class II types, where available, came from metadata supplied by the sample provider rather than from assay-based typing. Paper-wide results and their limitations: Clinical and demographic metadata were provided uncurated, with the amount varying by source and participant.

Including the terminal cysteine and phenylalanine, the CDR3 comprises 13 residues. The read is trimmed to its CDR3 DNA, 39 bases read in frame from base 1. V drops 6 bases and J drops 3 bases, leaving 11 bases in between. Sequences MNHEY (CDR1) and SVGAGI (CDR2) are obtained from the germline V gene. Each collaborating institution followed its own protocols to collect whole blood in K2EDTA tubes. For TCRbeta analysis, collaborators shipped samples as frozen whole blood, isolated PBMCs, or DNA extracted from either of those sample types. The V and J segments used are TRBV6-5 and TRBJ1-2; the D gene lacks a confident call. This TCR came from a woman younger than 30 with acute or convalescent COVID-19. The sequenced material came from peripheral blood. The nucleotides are TGTGCCAGCAGCCCCGACGGAGACTATGGCTACACCTTC. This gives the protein CASSPDGDYGYTF.